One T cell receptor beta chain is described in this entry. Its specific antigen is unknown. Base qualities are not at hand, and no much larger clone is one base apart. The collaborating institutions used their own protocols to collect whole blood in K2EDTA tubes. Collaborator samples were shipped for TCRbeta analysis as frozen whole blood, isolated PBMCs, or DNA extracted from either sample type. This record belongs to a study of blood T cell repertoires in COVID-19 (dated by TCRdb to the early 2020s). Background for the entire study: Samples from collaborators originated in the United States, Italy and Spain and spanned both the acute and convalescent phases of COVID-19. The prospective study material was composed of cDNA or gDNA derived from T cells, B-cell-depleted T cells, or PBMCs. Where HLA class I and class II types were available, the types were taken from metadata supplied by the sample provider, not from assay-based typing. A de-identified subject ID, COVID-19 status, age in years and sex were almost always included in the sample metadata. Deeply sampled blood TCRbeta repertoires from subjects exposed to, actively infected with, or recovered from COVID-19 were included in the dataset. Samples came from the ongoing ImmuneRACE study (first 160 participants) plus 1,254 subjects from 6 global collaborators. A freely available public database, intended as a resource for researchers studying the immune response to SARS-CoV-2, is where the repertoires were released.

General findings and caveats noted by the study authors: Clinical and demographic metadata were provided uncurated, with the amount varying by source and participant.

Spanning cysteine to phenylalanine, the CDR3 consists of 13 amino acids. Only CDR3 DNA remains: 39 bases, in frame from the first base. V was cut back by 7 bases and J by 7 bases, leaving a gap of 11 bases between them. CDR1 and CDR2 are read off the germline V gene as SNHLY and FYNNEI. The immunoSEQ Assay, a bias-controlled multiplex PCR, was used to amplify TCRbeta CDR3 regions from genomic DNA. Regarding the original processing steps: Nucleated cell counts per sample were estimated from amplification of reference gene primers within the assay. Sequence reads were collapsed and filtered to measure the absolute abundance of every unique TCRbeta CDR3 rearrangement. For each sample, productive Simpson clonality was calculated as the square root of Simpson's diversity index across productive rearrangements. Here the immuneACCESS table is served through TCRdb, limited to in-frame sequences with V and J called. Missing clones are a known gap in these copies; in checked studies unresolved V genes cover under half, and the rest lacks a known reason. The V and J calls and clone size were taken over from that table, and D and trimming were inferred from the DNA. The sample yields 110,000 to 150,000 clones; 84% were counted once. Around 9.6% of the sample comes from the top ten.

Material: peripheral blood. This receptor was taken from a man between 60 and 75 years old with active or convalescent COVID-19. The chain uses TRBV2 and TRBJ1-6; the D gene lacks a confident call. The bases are TGTGCCAGCACCTCCAGCAGGAATTCACCCCTCCACTTT. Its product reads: CASTSSRNSPLHF.